The TCR beta chain described here comes from a study of PD-1 blockade in classical Hodgkin lymphoma. Sequencing was performed with immunoSEQ multiplex PCR; in TCRdb, only in-frame clones are kept and a portion is missing. The repertoire holds 20,000 to 25,000 clones, around 70% seen once, with 2.5% to 3.5% in the top ten. With no exception, relapse followed autologous stem cell transplantation in all patients, and brentuximab vedotin exposure varied. This clone was detected only once. The CDR3 loop spans 18 amino acids. Germline V CDR1 and CDR2: SGHRS, YFSETQ. Trimming removed 0 bases from V and 1 base from J; junction bases left unmatched: 5.

Source: peripheral blood mononuclear cells (PBMCs), taken at baseline. This TCR was sampled from a human donor with classical Hodgkin lymphoma. The chain recombines TRBV5-1 with TRBJ2-7, with 15 bases that match TRBD2. The CDR3 nucleotides read TGCGCCAGCAGCTTGGCATGGACTAGCGGGGGGGCGTCCTACGAGCAGTACTTC. Amino acids: CASSLAWTSGGASYEQYF.